Listed below are T cell receptor beta chains from one sample, sequenced in a study of blood T cell repertoires in COVID-19. Using immunoSEQ multiplex PCR, the repertoire was profiled, and TCRdb retains in-frame clones only, with some absent. The top ten hold around 4.5% of the sample, which has around 100,000 clones, about 87% seen once. Sequencing was performed on peripheral blood. These receptors were collected from a woman aged 45-60 years with acute or convalescent COVID-19. Both conserved end residues are part of each CDR3. The order of the fields is clone size, J gene, V gene, D gene, CDR3 protein, CDR3 DNA. The D gene is left open where the match is weak. Some rows have no size entry. The others give once, few or many, or a class for an expanded clone.

NA | TRBJ2-7 | TRBV11-2 | TRBD1 | CASSLTTVSTGVGEQYF | TGTGCCAGCAGCTTAACGACGGTATCCACAGGGGTGGGCGAGCAGTACTTC
NA | TRBJ2-6 | TRBV24-1 | NA | CATSDFPQGSSSGANVLTF | TGTGCCACCAGTGATTTCCCACAGGGTTCAAGCTCTGGGGCCAACGTCCTGACTTTC
NA | TRBJ2-1 | TRBV24-1 | TRBD1 | CATSDLSRTGAYNEQFF | TGTGCCACCAGTGATTTATCCCGGACAGGGGCCTACAATGAGCAGTTCTTC
few | TRBJ1-2 | TRBV24-1 | NA | CATSGGGLYGYTF | TGTGCCACCAGTGGGGGGGGGCTGTATGGCTACACCTTC
once | TRBJ2-7 | TRBV11-2 | NA | CASSLVTGTYEQYF | TGTGCCAGCAGCTTAGTTACAGGAACCTACGAGCAGTACTTC
once | TRBJ1-1 | TRBV6-5 | TRBD1 | CASSRGQGQDTEAFF | TGTGCCAGCAGCCGGGGACAGGGCCAGGACACTGAAGCTTTCTTT
NA | TRBJ1-3 | TRBV12-3/TRBV12-4 | TRBD1 | CATRDRVDTIYF | TGTGCCACCAGGGACAGGGTAGACACCATATATTTT
NA | TRBJ1-5 | TRBV4-1 | NA | CASSQGEGQPQHF | TGCGCCAGCAGCCAAGGGGAGGGACAGCCCCAGCATTTT
NA | TRBJ1-6 | TRBV27 | NA | CASSLSTNSPLHF | TGTGCCAGCAGTTTATCAACAAATTCACCCCTCCACTTT
NA | TRBJ1-1 | TRBV24-1 | NA | CATSAGGGTEAFF | TGTGCCACCAGTGCCGGGGGAGGGACTGAAGCTTTCTTT
NA | TRBJ1-4 | TRBV29-1 | NA | CSVRQSEKLFF | TGCAGCGTTCGACAAAGCGAAAAACTGTTTTTT
NA | TRBJ1-6 | TRBV19 | NA | CASSGQQAVNFNSPLHF | TGTGCCAGTTCGGGACAACAGGCAGTCAACTTCAATTCACCCCTCCACTTT
NA | TRBJ2-3 | TRBV27 | TRBD2 | CASSRLAGIRRDTQYF | TGTGCCAGCAGCAGACTAGCGGGAATACGAAGAGATACGCAGTATTTT
NA | TRBJ1-3 | TRBV5-1 | TRBD1 | CASSSQGSGNTIYF | TGCGCCAGCAGCTCACAGGGGTCCGGAAACACCATATATTTT
once | TRBJ2-3 | TRBV19 | NA | CASSGEDTQYF | TGTGCCAGTAGCGGGGAGGATACGCAGTATTTT
few | TRBJ1-6 | TRBV2 | NA | CASNFARDSPLHF | TGTGCCAGCAACTTCGCTCGGGATTCACCCCTCCACTTT
NA | TRBJ1-5 | TRBV4-3 | TRBD1 | CASSQDLPGGFNQPQHF | TGCGCCAGCAGCCAAGATCTTCCAGGGGGCTTCAATCAGCCCCAGCATTTT
NA | TRBJ1-3 | TRBV7-2 | NA | CASSLDGYPGNTIYF | TGTGCCAGCAGCTTAGACGGTTACCCTGGAAACACCATATATTTT
NA | TRBJ2-5 | TRBV7-7 | NA | CASSLGVGGPQETQYF | TGTGCTAGCAGCTTAGGGGTGGGAGGTCCTCAAGAGACCCAGTACTTC